These T cell receptor beta chains were read from a single sample in a study of blood T cell repertoires in COVID-19. Assay used: immunoSEQ multiplex PCR; TCRdb lists only in-frame clones, some missing. Of a few hundred thousand clones in the sample, 70% to 90% were seen once. Sample: peripheral blood. The receptors stem from a woman between 45 and 65 years old with acute or convalescent COVID-19. Each CDR3 is given with its conserved first and last residue. The D gene is left open where the match is weak.

CASLGGGSGYYEQYF	TGTGCCTCTCTCGGGGGAGGGTCTGGCTACTACGAGCAGTACTTC	TRBD2	TRBV19	TRBJ2-7
CASSPTRGLNTEAFF	TGTGCCAGCAGCCCTACGCGGGGTCTTAACACTGAAGCTTTCTTT	-	TRBV5-4	TRBJ1-1
CASSPSGTGSSSYNSPLHF	TGTGCCAGCAGCCCGAGTGGGACAGGGTCGAGCTCCTATAATTCACCCCTCCACTTT	TRBD1	TRBV7-9	TRBJ1-6
CASSPQPGGNEKLFF	TGTGCTAGCAGCCCGCAACCAGGGGGGAATGAAAAACTGTTTTTT	TRBD1	TRBV7-7	TRBJ1-4
CASSVLAGTTPSEQYF	TGTGCCAGCAGCGTATTAGCCGGGACTACCCCCTCCGAGCAGTACTTC	TRBD2	TRBV9	TRBJ2-7
CATSRDGTGNLGVQPQHF	TGTGCCACCAGCAGAGATGGGACAGGGAATTTGGGGGTTCAGCCCCAGCATTTT	TRBD1	TRBV15	TRBJ1-5
CASSLAGGIAVGGETQYF	TGTGCCAGCAGCTTAGCGGGGGGAATAGCGGTAGGAGGAGAGACCCAGTACTTC	-	TRBV7-9	TRBJ2-5
CATSRQGYGYTF	TGTGCCACCAGTCGACAGGGCTATGGCTACACCTTC	TRBD1	TRBV24-1	TRBJ1-2
CASSQDWFGTGRNEQYF	TGCGCCAGCAGCCAAGACTGGTTTGGGACAGGGAGGAACGAGCAGTACTTC	TRBD1	TRBV4-1	TRBJ2-7
CASSLSGGNEQYF	TGTGCCAGCAGTTTATCGGGAGGAAACGAGCAGTACTTC	-	TRBV27	TRBJ2-7
CATRDRGWAQHF	TGTGCCACCAGGGACCGCGGGTGGGCCCAGCATTTT	-	TRBV6-5	TRBJ1-5
CASSPGGGAGSSGNTIYF	TGTGCCAGCAGTCCAGGTGGGGGGGCCGGATCCTCTGGAAACACCATATATTTT	-	TRBV28	TRBJ1-3
CASSRAAGDYNEQFF	TGTGCCAGCAGCCGGGCAGCGGGAGACTACAATGAGCAGTTCTTC	TRBD2	TRBV4-2	TRBJ2-1
CASSPPRQGFSGELFF	TGTGCCAGCAGCCCCCCGAGACAGGGGTTTTCCGGGGAGCTGTTTTTT	TRBD1	TRBV9	TRBJ2-2
CASSGTSSSYEQYF	TGTGCCAGCAGCGGGACATCGAGCTCCTACGAGCAGTACTTC	-	TRBV9	TRBJ2-7
CASSFGLAVSYNEQFF	TGTGCCAGCAGCTTCGGACTAGCGGTTTCCTACAATGAGCAGTTCTTC	TRBD2	TRBV7-9	TRBJ2-1
CASSPTTGYQETQYF	TGTGCCAGCAGCCCTACAACAGGGTACCAAGAGACCCAGTACTTC	-	TRBV7-9	TRBJ2-5
CASSTSPYTLGQGEAFF	TGTGCCAGCAGTACTTCTCCATATACTTTAGGGCAGGGTGAAGCTTTCTTT	-	TRBV28	TRBJ1-1
CASSQIADSYNEQFF	TGTGCCAGCAGCCAAATAGCGGATTCCTACAATGAGCAGTTCTTC	-	TRBV7-3	TRBJ2-1
CASSLVSVSYNEQFF	TGCGCCAGCAGCTTGGTTAGCGTCTCCTACAATGAGCAGTTCTTC	-	TRBV5-1	TRBJ2-1
CASSLAWGLETEAFF	TGTGCCAGCAGCTTGGCCTGGGGCTTGGAGACTGAAGCTTTCTTT	-	TRBV5-8	TRBJ1-1
CASSQTGNQPQHF	TGCGCCAGCAGCCAAACAGGCAATCAGCCCCAGCATTTT	-	TRBV4-1	TRBJ1-5
CASSSITGGNTEAFF	TGTGCCAGCAGCTCCATCACAGGGGGCAACACTGAAGCTTTCTTT	TRBD1	TRBV11-2	TRBJ1-1
CASSQLKHARRKANYGYTF	TGCGCCAGCAGCCAACTTAAGCACGCGCGGAGGAAAGCTAACTATGGCTACACCTTC	-	TRBV4-3	TRBJ1-2
CATKSPYSRSSYNSPLHF	TGTGCCACCAAATCCCCCTACTCTCGAAGCTCCTATAATTCACCCCTCCACTTT	-	TRBV28	TRBJ1-6
CRGTGGYGYTF	TGCAGGGGGACAGGGGGCTATGGCTACACCTTC	TRBD1	TRBV20-1	TRBJ1-2
CASSTKAQHF	TGTGCCAGTAGCACTAAGGCCCAGCATTTT	-	TRBV19	TRBJ1-5
CASSWKTGGKYNEQFF	TGTGCCAGCAGCTGGAAGACAGGGGGCAAGTACAATGAGCAGTTCTTC	TRBD1	TRBV5-4	TRBJ2-1
CASSQGRGVETQYF	TGTGCCAGCAGTCAGGGTCGAGGAGTGGAGACCCAGTACTTC	-	TRBV6-5	TRBJ2-5
CASTTGTGGRYEQFF	TGTGCCAGCACCACCGGGACAGGGGGCAGGTATGAGCAGTTCTTC	TRBD1	TRBV2	TRBJ2-1
CASSFDRSSGNTIYF	TGTGCCAGCAGTTTCGACAGGAGCTCTGGAAACACCATATATTTT	-	TRBV28	TRBJ1-3
CASSPSGRGTDTQYF	TGTGCCAGCAGTCCGAGCGGGAGGGGCACAGATACGCAGTATTTT	TRBD2	TRBV28	TRBJ2-3
CASSLRATGTGGSYEQYF	TGTGCCAGCAGCTTGAGGGCAACCGGGACAGGGGGCTCCTACGAGCAGTACTTC	TRBD1	TRBV7-9	TRBJ2-7
CASLPQGLNQPQHF	TGTGCCAGTCTTCCGCAGGGACTCAATCAGCCCCAGCATTTT	-	TRBV19	TRBJ1-5
CASSSNRQITNYGYTF	TGTGCCAGCAGCTCGAACCGACAAATTACTAACTATGGCTACACCTTC	-	TRBV7-9	TRBJ1-2
CASSFDRGLGGELFF	TGTGCCAGCAGCTTTGACAGGGGGCTTGGCGGGGAGCTGTTTTTT	TRBD1	TRBV5-4	TRBJ2-2
CAISELGEGQPQHF	TGTGCCATCAGTGAGCTAGGGGAAGGACAGCCCCAGCATTTT	-	TRBV10-3	TRBJ1-5
CATSRDRQVHSPLHF	TGTGCCACCAGCAGAGATAGGCAGGTGCATTCACCCCTCCACTTT	-	TRBV15	TRBJ1-6